This TCR beta chain was profiled in a study of OX40 agonist ivuxolimab in advanced cancers. Findings and limits, study-wide: In the 0.1 to 3.0 mg/kg range, CD4+ and CD8+ blood T cells had expanded clonally by week 6.

The germline V gene has CDR1 MGHRA and CDR2 YSYEKL. J gave up 0 bases and V 0 bases, and 2 bases lay outside the gene matches. This CDR3 contains 15 residues. Points on this clone: The antigen is unknown.

TCRdb keeps only in-frame clones here, not all; method: immunoSEQ multiplex PCR. The sample holds roughly 45,000 clones, 85% seen once. This chain connects TRBV4-1 to TRBJ2-7, with 7 bases that match TRBD1. This TCR derives from an adult with an advanced solid tumor such as melanoma, head and neck, liver or kidney cancer. The sample consisted of CD4+ or CD8+ T cells sorted from blood, taken in a trial of the OX40 agonist ivuxolimab. The DNA for the CDR3 is TGCGCCAGCAGCCAAGAAGGGGACAGCTCCTACGAGCAGTACTTC. Translated, it gives CASSQEGDSSYEQYF.